The 16 T cell receptor beta chains below all came from one sample that was sequenced in a study of shared clonotypes between healthy human individuals. Libraries were prepared by immunoSEQ multiplex PCR; TCRdb keeps only in-frame clonotypes and omits some of them. Among about 800,000 clones listed, about 96% were seen once. Selected positively for CCR7 and CD45RO-negative, naive CD8 cells excluded terminally differentiated effector memory CD45RA+ cells. Sequenced input: naive CD8+ T cells sorted from blood. The receptor set was obtained from a man in his thirties or forties in good health.

CDR3 protein: CASSLGTSYEQFF. The CDR3 region has the DNA TGTGCCAGCAGCTTAGGGACTAGTTATGAGCAGTTCTTC. The chain is built from TRBV7-9 and TRBJ2-1; 7 bases align to TRBD2. Germline trimming cut 1 base from V and 8 bases from J; bases unmatched to any gene: 2. CDR3 length: 13 amino acids. Germline CDR1 reads SEHNR; CDR2 reads FQNEAQ (reference sequence).

This clone was counted a few times. The chain uses TRBV29-1 and TRBJ1-2; no reliable D call. The germline CDR1 and CDR2 sequences are SQVTM and ANQGSEA. CDR3 length equals 11 residues. Between the trimmed V and J ends, which lost 4 bases and 6 bases, there was a span of 9 bases. CDR3 DNA: TGCAGCGTTGTAACGTTAGATGGCTACACCTTC. It encodes CSVVTLDGYTF.

The gene calls are TRBV29-1 and TRBJ1-2; D is uncertain. The CDR3 consists of 13 residues. Germline values: CDR1 SQVTM, CDR2 ANQGSEA. V was shortened by 4 bases and J by 4 bases, with 13 bases between the two germline ends. CDR3 in amino acids: CSVGRPTIYGYTF. The DNA of the CDR3 is TGCAGCGTTGGTCGGCCGACGATCTATGGCTACACCTTC.

This clone showed up just a few times. This rearrangement joins TRBV5-4 to TRBJ1-2; D might be TRBD1 (6 bases). CDR1 SGHNT and CDR2 YYREEE come from the germline V gene (reference sequence). The CDR3 is made up of 13 amino acids. The germline V and J ends were trimmed by 4 bases and 7 bases, with 14 bases remaining between them. This CDR3 is CASSVGTPSGYTF. The CDR3 bases are TGTGCCAGCAGCGTCGGGACACCAAGTGGCTACACCTTC.

The gene calls are TRBV10-3 and TRBJ1-1; the D gene is possibly TRBD1 (5 bases). CDR3 length: 15 amino acids. V was cut by 10 bases and J by 6 bases, with 24 bases left in between. Germline V CDR1 and CDR2: ENHRY, SYGVKD. CDR3 coding DNA: TGTGCCACCAGCACCGCGGTCAAGGGGTTTTCTGAAGCTTTCTTT. Its protein product is CATSTAVKGFSEAFF.

The genes are TRBV27 and TRBJ2-1; D unresolved. Deletions cut 8 bases from V and 6 bases from J, with 26 bases between. Germline loops: CDR1 MNHEY, CDR2 SMNVEV (reference sequence). CDR3 length: 17 amino acids. CDR3 loop: CASLKMGGFQDTNEQFF. In DNA, the CDR3 is TGTGCCAGCCTAAAAATGGGTGGGTTCCAGGATACCAATGAGCAGTTCTTC.

V usage is TRBV30 and J usage is TRBJ2-3; no clear D. Germline CDR1 is GTSNPN and CDR2 is SVGIG (reference sequence). V lost 1 base, J lost 2 bases, and 7 bases lay in between. The CDR3 has 13 amino acids. CDR3: CAWSEYYTDTQYF. The CDR3, as DNA: TGTGCCTGGAGTGAGTACTACACAGATACGCAGTATTTT.

This clone was picked up one time. The chain employs TRBV27 and TRBJ2-3; 9 bases fit TRBD1. The length of the CDR3 is 17 residues. Unmatched junction bases numbered 13, after V lost 3 bases and J lost 6 bases. Germline CDR1 MNHEY, CDR2 SMNVEV (reference sequence). As DNA, the CDR3 is TGTGCCAGCAGTTTTTTACAGACAGGGGGAATGACGGATACGCAGTATTTT. It yields the protein CASSFLQTGGMTDTQYF.

This chain joins TRBV7-9 and TRBJ2-7; D not resolved. From germline, CDR1 is SEHNR and CDR2 FQNEAQ (reference sequence). The CDR3 is 13 residues long. V lost 6 bases, J lost 5 bases, and 14 bases lay in between. CDR3 in amino acids: CASRSAPEHEQYF. The CDR3 nucleotides are TGTGCCAGCAGATCAGCACCGGAACACGAGCAGTACTTC.

The V and J genes are TRBV18 and TRBJ2-7; D gene uncertain. Germline CDR1 and CDR2: KGHSH and LQKENI. The CDR3 runs to 11 residues. V lost 8 bases to trimming and J lost 5 bases, with 10 bases between them. The CDR3 coding sequence is TGTGCCAGCGCCCTTAGTGACGAGCAGTACTTC. It codes for CASALSDEQYF.

The V call is TRBV27, the J call TRBJ2-7; 7 bases fit TRBD2. The CDR3 covers 15 residues. The ends lost 2 bases at V and 6 bases at J; junction bases unmatched: 10. Germline CDR1 is MNHEY and CDR2 is SMNVEV (reference sequence). The CDR3 DNA is TGTGCCAGCAGTTTAGAGGGCAACGGGAGGTCCGAGCAGTACTTC. Its protein is CASSLEGNGRSEQYF.

The chain carries TRBV4-1 and TRBJ2-1; D possibly corresponds to TRBD2 (6 bases). CDR3 length: 13 residues. Trimming removed 5 bases from V and 4 bases from J, with 9 bases in between. The germline gives CDR1 MGHRA, CDR2 YSYEKL. CDR3 DNA sequence: TGCGCCAGCAGCGGCGGGATTTACAATGAGCAGTTCTTC. Translated, it gives CASSGGIYNEQFF.

The rearrangement uses TRBV27 and TRBJ2-3; 11 bases are shared with TRBD2. V trimming: 3 bases; J trimming: 2 bases; junction bases outside the gene matches: 10. There are 18 residues in the CDR3. Germline V CDR1 and CDR2: MNHEY, SMNVEV (reference sequence). The CDR3 sequence: CASSFVLAGGRATDTQYF. As DNA, the CDR3 is TGTGCCAGCAGTTTCGTCCTAGCGGGAGGAAGGGCCACAGATACGCAGTATTTT.

The chain has TRBV19 and TRBJ2-7; 8 bases are shared with TRBD2. The CDR3 is 15 residues long. The V gene end was trimmed by 1 base and the J gene end by 5 bases; junction bases not matched to a gene: 7. In germline, CDR1 is LNHDA, CDR2 SQIVND (reference sequence). CDR3 sequence: CASSIGSGSQDEQYF. The CDR3 region has the DNA TGTGCCAGTAGTATAGGGAGCGGGAGCCAAGACGAGCAGTACTTC. Full variable domain (outside the CDR3, taken from reference TRBV19 and TRBJ2-7): DGGITQSPKYLFRKEGQNVTLSCEQNLNHDAMYWYRQDPGQGLRLIYYSQIVNDFQKGDIAEGYSVSREKKESFPLTVTSAQKNPTAFYLCASSIGSGSQDEQYFGPGTRLTVT.

This clone was counted once. This sample includes further DNA sequences coding for the same CDR3. The chain couples TRBV15 to TRBJ2-7; D is unclear. CDR3 length equals 14 residues. Deletions cut 1 base from V and 7 bases from J, with 14 bases between. CDR1 and CDR2 (germline): LNHNV, YYDKDF (reference sequence). CDR3 coding DNA: TGTGCCACCAGCAGAGCCGGTACTACTTATGAGCAGTACTTC. Protein product: CATSRAGTTYEQYF.

The chain has TRBV14 and TRBJ2-7; possibly TRBD2 for D (6 bases). There are 17 residues in the CDR3. The germline CDR1 and CDR2 sequences are SGHDN and FVKESK. Trimming left V 0 bases short and J 4 bases short, with 19 bases between. The CDR3 coding sequence is TGTGCCAGCAGCCAAGATCCCTTTAGCGGCCTAGGTTACGAGCAGTACTTC. This translates into CASSQDPFSGLGYEQYF.